This entry describes one T cell receptor beta chain. In the same sample, other DNA sequences code for this CDR3. These data belong to a study of blood T cell repertoires in COVID-19. Study-level information: Sites across the United States, Italy and Spain contributed samples from acute and convalescent COVID-19.

V gave up 3 bases and J gave up 1 base, with 11 bases separating them. Germline loops: CDR1 SGHTA, CDR2 FQGNSA. The CDR3 runs 15 residues. Assay: immunoSEQ multiplex PCR; the TCRdb copy retains only in-frame clones and omits some. The table has 150,000 to 200,000 clones, 70% to 85% seen once. V is TRBV7-2 and J is TRBJ2-3; TRBD1 is a possible D gene (6 bases). The sequencing input was peripheral blood. The receptor was derived from a human donor with acute or convalescent COVID-19. The donor label of this sample is uncertain. CDR3 loop: CASSLAGARTDTQYF. Written as DNA, the CDR3 is TGTGCCAGCAGCTTGGCAGGGGCGCGCACAGATACGCAGTATTTT.